This T cell receptor (beta chain) was documented in a study of CXCR3-negative and CXCR3-positive naive CD8 T cells. In the case of this clonotype: Antigen: not known.

Germline CDR1 is LNHDA and CDR2 is SQIVND (reference sequence). CDR3 length: 15 amino acids. UMI-labeled 5' RACE TRB cDNA libraries were prepared from the cells. Each CDR3 protein gets one entry in TCRdb, which reprocessed the 5' RACE reads and gives no DNA. The sample features 90,000 to 100,000 distinct CDR3 sequences, with 1.1% in its top ten. Overall study results and limits: More hydrophobic TRB CDR3s were found in CXCR3-positive naive cells than in CXCR3-negative naive cells. Each naive subset displayed comparably high diversity, whereas memory CD8+ cells displayed much lower diversity.

The TCR originated in a human donor in good health. Some clones in this sample may be carry-over from other donors' samples. The sample was naive CXCR3+ CD8+ T cells from blood. Documented subset: CD45RO-CCR7+CD27+CD95- naive CD8+ T cells expressing CXCR3 (TNR3+). This sequence joins TRBV19 and TRBJ2-1. This CDR3 is CASSIGGYSYNEQFF. The full variable domain, with the rest looked up from reference TRBV19 and TRBJ2-1, is DGGITQSPKYLFRKEGQNVTLSCEQNLNHDAMYWYRQDPGQGLRLIYYSQIVNDFQKGDIAEGYSVSREKKESFPLTVTSAQKNPTAFYLCASSIGGYSYNEQFFGPGTRLTVL.